Sequencing of this T cell receptor beta chain was carried out in a study of T-cell reconstitution after alpha-beta-depleted transplantation in children. Study observations and caveats: After transplant, at about two months, alpha-beta T cells were reportedly derived from several hundred expanded graft clones. One year after transplant, T-cell counts and diversity came mostly from newly produced T cells. The origin of high day-60 TCRbeta diversity in some patients lay in surviving recipient T cells and thymic progenitors.

In the case of this clonotype: The antigen is unknown.

Library preparation (for TCRbeta) was performed with unique molecular identifiers. TCRdb redid the calling of the PCR reads with MiXCR, one entry per CDR3 protein. Of about 310,000 distinct CDR3 sequences detected, around 25% appear once; the ten largest clones hold approximately 11%. V gave up 0 bases and J gave up 2 bases; unmatched junction bases: 7. The V gene's germline CDR1 is SGHRS and CDR2 YFSETQ. This CDR3 is 17 amino acids long. This clonotype originated in a male patient younger than 18 who had a stem cell transplant for acute lymphoblastic leukemia, so the T cells may come from the graft donor. The specimen was PBMCs, mostly from graft donor cells, collected 180 days after TCRalphabeta/CD19-depleted stem cell transplant. The V and J genes are TRBV5-1 and TRBJ2-7; TRBD1 agrees at 11 bases. The CDR3 sequence is CASSLEPGQGVTYEQYF. The CDR3 DNA follows: TGCGCCAGCAGCTTGGAACCGGGACAGGGGGTTACCTACGAGCAGTACTTC. Full variable domain (missing parts from reference TRBV5-1 and TRBJ2-7): KAGVTQTPRYLIKTRGQQVTLSCSPISGHRSVSWYQQTPGQGLQFLFEYFSETQRNKGNFPGRFSGRQFSNSRSEMNVSTLELGDSALYLCASSLEPGQGVTYEQYFGPGTRLTVT.